The 16 T cell receptor beta chains reported below all come from one sample, sequenced in a study of blood T cell repertoires in COVID-19. Measured with immunoSEQ multiplex PCR; TCRdb has only the in-frame clones, and not every one. The sample carries 250,000 to 350,000 clones, approximately 90% recorded once. The sample taken for sequencing was peripheral blood. These receptors originate from a woman aged 45-65 years who had recovered from COVID-19.

This chain connects TRBV7-6 to TRBJ2-3, with D hard to call. V dropped 3 bases and J dropped 4 bases, with 11 bases sitting between them. CDR1 is SGHVS and CDR2 is FNYEAQ in the germline V gene. The CDR3 length is 14 residues. Here the CDR3 DNA reads TGTGCCAGCAGCTTGAGTCTAGGCGCAGATACGCAGTATTTT. Amino acids: CASSLSLGADTQYF.

J is TRBJ2-2 and V is TRBV25-1; possibly TRBD1 for D (6 bases). V was shortened by 5 bases and J by 4 bases, with 17 bases between the two germline ends. The length of the CDR3 is 16 residues. CDR1 and CDR2 from the germline V gene are MGHDK and SYGVNS. CDR3 DNA sequence: TGTGCCAGCAGTAAAGGGACACCCGATGGCACCGGGGAGCTGTTTTTT. Translation: CASSKGTPDGTGELFF.

This chain links TRBV25-1 with TRBJ1-3, with D possibly being TRBD1 (6 bases). The CDR3 extends over 15 amino acids. The V end lost 4 bases, the J end lost 4 bases, and 14 bases lay between the germline ends. Germline CDR1 reads MGHDK; CDR2 reads SYGVNS. CDR3 amino acids: CASSATGFQGNTIYF. The CDR3 DNA is TGTGCCAGCAGTGCCACAGGGTTTCAGGGAAACACCATATATTTT.

The chain links TRBV5-5 to TRBJ2-3; 8 nucleotides match TRBD1. CDR1 SGHKS and CDR2 YYEKEE come from the germline V gene (reference sequence). This CDR3 spans 17 amino acids. V shed 3 bases, J shed 0 bases, and the junction held 9 bases outside the gene matches. The CDR3 loop reads CASSWGWTGSSTDTQYF. CDR3 bases: TGTGCCAGCAGCTGGGGTTGGACAGGGTCTAGCACAGATACGCAGTATTTT.

The chain employs TRBV19 and TRBJ1-6, with no clear D. CDR3 length: 15 amino acids. Trimming removed 4 bases from V and 7 bases from J, with 14 bases in between. Germline V gene lookup returns CDR1 LNHDA and CDR2 SQIVND (reference sequence). CDR3 nucleotide sequence: TGTGCCAGTAGTACCCCAGACGGGAGAAATTCACCCCTCCACTTT. It specifies CASSTPDGRNSPLHF.

V is TRBV19 and J is TRBJ1-1; D unclear. The V end was cut by 6 bases, the J end by 4 bases, with 27 bases between. Germline lookup yields CDR1 LNHDA and CDR2 SQIVND (reference sequence). The length of the CDR3 is 18 residues. The CDR3 loop is CASRKGGLLESRSTEAFF. The CDR3 bases are TGTGCCAGTAGGAAGGGCGGACTGCTTGAATCGAGGAGCACTGAAGCTTTCTTT.

The J gene is TRBJ2-5, the V gene TRBV2, with D perhaps TRBD2 (6 bases). Germline values: CDR1 SNHLY, CDR2 FYNNEI. The CDR3 is 14 residues long. Deletions cut 6 bases from V and 5 bases from J, with 16 bases between. The DNA of the CDR3 is TGTGCCAGCAGGGCGGGGAGCGCGTCGGAGACCCAGTACTTC. It encodes CASRAGSASETQYF.

The V and J genes are TRBV6-2 or TRBV6-3 and TRBJ2-1; 8 bases agree with TRBD1. CDR3 length: 15 residues. J lost 0 bases, V lost 5 bases, and 3 bases had no gene match. Per the germline V gene, CDR1 is MNHEY and CDR2 is SVGEGT. CDR3 sequence: CASSDRGSSYNEQFF. CDR3 DNA sequence: TGTGCCAGCAGTGACAGGGGAAGCTCCTACAATGAGCAGTTCTTC.

The chain joins TRBV5-1 to TRBJ2-7, with D perhaps matching TRBD2 (7 bases). The CDR3 loop spans 14 amino acids. From germline, CDR1 is SGHRS and CDR2 YFSETQ. Trimming shortened V by 6 bases and J by 4 bases, and 17 bases separated the two germline ends. The CDR3 region is CASTPNGGLYEQYF. In DNA form, the CDR3 reads TGCGCCAGCACTCCCAACGGGGGGCTGTACGAGCAGTACTTC.

This clone was seen more than once but under ten times. The V gene is TRBV6-5, the J gene TRBJ2-7; unclear D gene. Trimming stripped 6 bases from V and 9 bases from J, with 12 bases between. CDR3 length: 11 amino acids. Germline V gene sequence: CDR1 MNHEY, CDR2 SVGAGI. The CDR3 loop is CASSLTTWQYF. DNA for the CDR3: TGTGCCAGCAGCCTAACTACATGGCAGTACTTC.

The V and J genes are TRBV7-2 and TRBJ2-3, with TRBD2 identical over 11 bases. From germline, CDR1 is SGHTA and CDR2 FQGNSA. V was clipped by 5 bases and J by 3 bases; unmatched bases: 16. The CDR3 totals 19 residues. The CDR3 protein is CASSRAGRFSGGETDTQYF. CDR3 coding DNA: TGTGCCAGCAGCCGCGCGGGAAGATTTAGCGGGGGGGAGACAGATACGCAGTATTTT.

The chain uses TRBV27 and TRBJ2-5; D is uncertain. The germline V gene encodes CDR1 MNHEY and CDR2 SMNVEV (reference sequence). The CDR3 extends over 14 amino acids. V was cut by 3 bases and J by 3 bases, with 11 bases left in between. CDR3 in amino acids: CASSFTGPKETQYF. The CDR3 DNA is TGTGCCAGCAGTTTTACGGGTCCGAAAGAGACCCAGTACTTC.

The CDR3 sequence: CASSFKGLAGVEQFF. CDR3 nucleotide sequence: TGTGCCAGCAGCTTCAAGGGACTAGCGGGAGTTGAGCAGTTCTTC. The chain uses TRBV5-5 and TRBJ2-1, with 14 bases aligning to TRBD2. The CDR3 has 15 residues. Per germline, CDR1 SGHKS and CDR2 YYEKEE (reference sequence). J gave up 9 bases and V 2 bases, and 4 bases lay outside the gene matches.

The rearrangement links TRBV18 to TRBJ2-1, with 7 bases fitting TRBD2. With V trimmed by 0 bases and J by 8 bases, 4 bases remained unmatched. Germline-derived CDR1 and CDR2 are KGHSH and LQKENI. This CDR3 contains 14 residues. The CDR3 spells CASSPPVGLDEQFF. The CDR3 DNA is TGTGCCAGCTCACCACCCGTTGGACTAGATGAGCAGTTCTTC.

This rearrangement joins TRBV6-5 to TRBJ2-5, with D unresolved. Trimming removed 5 bases at V and 5 bases at J, with 6 bases between. This CDR3 region has 11 residues. Germline V lookup: CDR1 MNHEY, CDR2 SVGAGI. The CDR3 is CASSPRETQYF. The CDR3 DNA is TGTGCCAGCAGTCCCAGGGAGACCCAGTACTTC.

The V and J genes are TRBV4-1 and TRBJ1-5; possibly TRBD1 for D (5 bases). This CDR3 spans 16 amino acids. The V gene's germline CDR1 is MGHRA and CDR2 YSYEKL. Deletions cut 0 bases from V and 2 bases from J, with 11 bases between. The CDR3 DNA sequence: TGCGCCAGCAGCCAAGAAGGCAGGGTGGGCAATCAGCCCCAGCATTTT. This codes for CASSQEGRVGNQPQHF.